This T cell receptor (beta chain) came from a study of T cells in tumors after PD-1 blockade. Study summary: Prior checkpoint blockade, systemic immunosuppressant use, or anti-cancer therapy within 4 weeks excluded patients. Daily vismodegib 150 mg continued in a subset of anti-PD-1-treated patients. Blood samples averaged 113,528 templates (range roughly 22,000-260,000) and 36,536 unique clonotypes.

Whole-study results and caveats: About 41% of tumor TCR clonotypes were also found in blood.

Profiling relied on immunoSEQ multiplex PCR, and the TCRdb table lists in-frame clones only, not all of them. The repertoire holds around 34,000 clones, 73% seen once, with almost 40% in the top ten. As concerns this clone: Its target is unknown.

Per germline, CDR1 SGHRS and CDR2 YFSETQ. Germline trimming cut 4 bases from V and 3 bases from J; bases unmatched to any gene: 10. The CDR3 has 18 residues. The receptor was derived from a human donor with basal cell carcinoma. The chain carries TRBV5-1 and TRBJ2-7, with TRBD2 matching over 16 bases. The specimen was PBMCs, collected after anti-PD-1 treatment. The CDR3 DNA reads TGCGCCAGCAGCGACCCCGGGACTAGCGGGAGGGTATTCTACGAGCAGTACTTC. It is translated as CASSDPGTSGRVFYEQYF.